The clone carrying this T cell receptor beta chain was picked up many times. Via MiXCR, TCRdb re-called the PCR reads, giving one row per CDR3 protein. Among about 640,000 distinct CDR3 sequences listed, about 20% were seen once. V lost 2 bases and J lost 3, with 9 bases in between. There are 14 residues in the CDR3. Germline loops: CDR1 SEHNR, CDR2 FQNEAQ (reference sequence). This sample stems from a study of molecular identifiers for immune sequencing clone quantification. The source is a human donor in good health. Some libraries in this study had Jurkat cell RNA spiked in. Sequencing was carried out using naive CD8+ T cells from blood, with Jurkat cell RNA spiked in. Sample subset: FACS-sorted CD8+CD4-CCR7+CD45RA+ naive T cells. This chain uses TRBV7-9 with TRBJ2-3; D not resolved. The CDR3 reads CASSLNGWTDTQYF. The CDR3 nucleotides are TGTGCCAGCAGCTTAAACGGCTGGACAGATACGCAGTATTTT.